These 2 T cell receptor beta chains share one sample of origin, sequenced in a study of beta chain features in type 1 diabetes. Study-level results: TCRB CDR3s were moderately but significantly shorter in Type 1 diabetes patients in all four CD4+ subsets.

These receptors' antigens are unknown. The whole isolated RNA underwent reverse transcription, so sequencing captured expressed TCRB transcripts. The protocol was immunoSEQ multiplex PCR, while the TCRdb copy is restricted to in-frame clones and leaves out a portion. This table holds around 160,000 clones, roughly 60% found once. Sequenced input: naive CD4+ T cells from blood. All receptors derive from a young man with type 1 diabetes.

This clone was detected only a few times. The chain is built from TRBV30 and TRBJ1-1, with D unresolved. The V and J ends lost 0 bases and 5 bases respectively, with 10 bases between them. Germline CDR1 GTSNPN, CDR2 SVGIG (reference sequence). The CDR3 loop spans 13 amino acids. The CDR3 sequence: CAWSVRTETEAFF. The CDR3 region has the DNA TGTGCCTGGAGTGTAAGAACGGAGACTGAAGCTTTCTTT.

The chain has TRBV18 and TRBJ2-5; D remains unclear. The germline V gene has CDR1 KGHSH and CDR2 LQKENI. The ends were cut back, 5 bases at V and 3 bases at J, with 13 bases in the middle. This CDR3 is 14 amino acids long. The CDR3 nucleotides read TGTGCCAGCTCATCCCAGTCCCGGGAAGAGACCCAGTACTTC. Translation gives CASSSQSREETQYF. Full variable domain (rest looked up from reference TRBV18 and TRBJ2-5): NAGVMQNPRHLVRRRGQEARLRCSPMKGHSHVYWYRQLPEEGLKFMVYLQKENIIDESGMPKERFSAEFPKEGPSILRIQQVVRGDSAAYFCASSSQSREETQYFGPGTRLLVL.